Listed here are 12 T cell receptor beta chains from one sample, sequenced in a study of blood T cell repertoires in COVID-19. The protocol was immunoSEQ multiplex PCR, while the TCRdb copy is restricted to in-frame clones and leaves out a portion. The repertoire holds about 310,000 clones, with about 90% as singletons. Sequencing used peripheral blood. The receptors were sampled from a man between 18 and 35 years old with active or convalescent COVID-19.

The V and J genes are TRBV7-8 and TRBJ2-7; 11 positions agree with TRBD2. There are 16 residues in the CDR3. J was trimmed by 3 bases and V by 1 base; bases with no gene match: 5. The germline CDR1 and CDR2 sequences are SGHVS and FQNEAQ. DNA of the CDR3: TGTGCCAGCAGCTTAGTGGCTAGCGGGGGGTTCTACGAGCAGTACTTC. It codes for CASSLVASGGFYEQYF.

The rearrangement links TRBV27 to TRBJ2-1; 11 bases are shared with TRBD2. After removal of 2 bases from V and 6 bases from J, the junction contained 12 bases not matched to a gene. The CDR3 spans 18 residues. Germline V lookup: CDR1 MNHEY, CDR2 SMNVEV (reference sequence). The CDR3 DNA follows: TGTGCCAGCAGTTTACATATCCCCGGGACTAGCGGATCCAATGAGCAGTTCTTC. Translated: CASSLHIPGTSGSNEQFF.

This clone was detected once. The chain employs TRBV5-1 and TRBJ2-1; 7 bases map to TRBD2. The CDR3 totals 14 residues. J lost 1 base, V lost 7 bases, and 5 bases had no gene match. Germline CDR1 is SGHRS and CDR2 is YFSETQ. CDR3 in DNA: TGCGCCAGCGGACTCGGGGGGTCCTACAATGAGCAGTTCTTC. Translated: CASGLGGSYNEQFF.

This chain connects TRBV28 to TRBJ1-1; D unclear. The V and J ends lost 4 bases and 5 bases respectively, with 17 bases between them. Germline assignment: CDR1 MDHEN and CDR2 SYDVKM. The CDR3 is made up of 15 amino acids. Written as DNA, the CDR3 is TGTGCCAGCAGTTCCTCAAGCTACGGAGGGACTGAAGCTTTCTTT. The encoded protein is CASSSSSYGGTEAFF. Filled out from reference TRBV28 and TRBJ1-1, the complete variable domain reads DVKVTQSSRYLVKRTGEKVFLECVQDMDHENMFWYRQDPGLGLRLIYFSYDVKMKEKGDIPEGYSVSREKKERFSLILESASTNQTSMYLCASSSSSYGGTEAFFGQGTRLTVV.

This clone is a singleton in its sample. This rearrangement joins TRBV4-1 to TRBJ2-1; D call uncertain. V was pared by 4 bases and J by 6 bases, with 7 bases between. Germline assignment: CDR1 MGHRA and CDR2 YSYEKL. This CDR3 is 12 amino acids long. CDR3: CASSPSGNEQFF. CDR3 sequence (DNA): TGCGCCAGCAGCCCCTCGGGCAATGAGCAGTTCTTC.

The V gene is TRBV28, the J gene TRBJ1-1; unclear D gene. Trimming pared 3 bases from V and 5 bases from J, leaving 22 bases between. The CDR3 is 17 residues long. Germline V gene lookup returns CDR1 MDHEN and CDR2 SYDVKM. The DNA of the CDR3 is TGTGCCAGCAGTTTGCTTTTGGGAAGTAGGAGCGGGACTGAAGCTTTCTTT. It specifies CASSLLLGSRSGTEAFF. Based on the CDR3 plus reference TRBV28 and TRBJ1-1, the full variable domain is DVKVTQSSRYLVKRTGEKVFLECVQDMDHENMFWYRQDPGLGLRLIYFSYDVKMKEKGDIPEGYSVSREKKERFSLILESASTNQTSMYLCASSLLLGSRSGTEAFFGQGTRLTVV.

The genes are TRBV9 and TRBJ2-3; D may be TRBD1 (5 bases). Germline assignment: CDR1 SGDLS and CDR2 YYNGEE. The CDR3 loop spans 14 amino acids. V dropped 3 bases and J dropped 3 bases, with 11 bases sitting between them. This chain's CDR3 is CASSELAGTDTQYF. CDR3 in DNA: TGTGCCAGCAGCGAATTGGCAGGGACAGATACGCAGTATTTT.

This chain joins TRBV19 and TRBJ2-1; TRBD2 matches 8 bases. Germline CDR1 reads LNHDA; CDR2 reads SQIVND (reference sequence). This CDR3 is built from 16 residues. Trimming at V came to 4 bases and at J to 0 bases, leaving 5 bases not matched to a gene. CDR3 sequence (DNA): TGTGCCAGTAGTACAATAGCGGGAAGCTCCTACAATGAGCAGTTCTTC. Residues: CASSTIAGSSYNEQFF.

This clone came up a few times. This chain connects TRBV6-5 to TRBJ1-1; tentatively, D is TRBD1 (6 bases). Trimming took off 1 base at V and 5 bases at J, with 14 bases between the two ends. The CDR3 covers 15 residues. Germline V gives CDR1 MNHEY, CDR2 SVGAGI. The chain's CDR3 is CASSYLQGAWTEAFF. As DNA, the CDR3 is TGTGCCAGCAGTTACTTACAGGGTGCTTGGACTGAAGCTTTCTTT.

The V call is TRBV7-3, the J call TRBJ2-7; TRBD2 aligns across 7 bases. Germline trimming cut 0 bases from V and 5 bases from J; bases unmatched to any gene: 7. The germline gives CDR1 SGHTA, CDR2 FQGTGA. The CDR3 is 15 amino acids. CDR3 sequence: CASSLTAGEMNEQYF. CDR3 nucleotides: TGTGCCAGCAGCTTAACGGCGGGAGAAATGAACGAGCAGTACTTC.

This clone was seen just once. The chain carries TRBV23-1 and TRBJ2-7; D perhaps matches TRBD2 (5 bases). TRBV23-1 is sorted into the ORF group, with uncertain function. The V and J ends lost 6 bases and 3 bases respectively, with 18 bases between them. The CDR3 sequence is 15 residues long. CDR3 in amino acids: CASSRGGNRGYEQYF. The CDR3 DNA follows: TGCGCCAGCAGCCGAGGAGGCAACCGGGGCTACGAGCAGTACTTC.

The chain couples TRBV11-3 to TRBJ2-3; a weak D match, TRBD2 (6 bases). CDR1 and CDR2 from the germline V gene are SGHNT and YENEEA. V gave up 5 bases and J gave up 4 bases, with 10 bases separating them. CDR3 size: 13 residues. The CDR3 region is CASSTRLADTQYF. The CDR3 DNA reads as TGTGCCAGCAGCACCCGACTAGCAGATACGCAGTATTTT.